The entry below describes one TCR beta chain. Its antigen specificity is not known. No base qualities exist here, and no much larger clone lies one base off it. TCRbeta CDR3 regions were amplified from genomic DNA using the immunoSEQ Assay, a bias-controlled multiplex PCR. In the authors' own workflow: The number of nucleated cells in each sample was estimated from the amplification of reference gene primers within the assay. To quantify the absolute abundance of each unique TCRbeta CDR3 rearrangement, sequence reads were collapsed and filtered. For each sample, productive Simpson clonality was calculated as the square root of Simpson's diversity index over productive rearrangements. This immuneACCESS table, as held by TCRdb, lists in-frame sequences with V and J called but not all clones. Of the missing ones, under half trace to an unresolved V gene in checked studies; the others have no known cause. The V and J calls and clone size are taken from that table; D and trimming were inferred from the DNA. This sample lists tens of thousands of clones; around 85% were detected once. The ten largest account for over 4.5% of the sample.

The collaborating institutions used their own protocols to collect whole blood in K2EDTA tubes. For TCRbeta analysis, collaborator samples were shipped as frozen whole blood, as isolated PBMCs, or as DNA extracted from either sample type. This sample stems from a study of blood T cell repertoires in COVID-19 (dated by TCRdb to about 2020). For context, the study as a whole: The collaborator samples originated in the United States, Italy and Spain and spanned the acute and convalescent phases of COVID-19. The repertoires were made available in a free public database intended to serve as a resource for research on the immune response to SARS-CoV-2. Where available, HLA class I and class II types were obtained from metadata supplied by the sample provider rather than from assay-based typing. Deeply sampled blood TCRbeta repertoires from subjects exposed to, actively infected with, or recovered from COVID-19 were included in the dataset. Nearly every sample came with metadata listing a de-identified subject ID, COVID-19 status, age in years and sex. The prospective study material was composed of cDNA or gDNA derived from T cells, B-cell-depleted T cells, or PBMCs. The samples were drawn from the first 160 participants of the ongoing ImmuneRACE study and from 1,254 subjects provided by 6 global collaborators.

Results the study describes overall, beyond this receptor: The amount of clinical and demographic metadata varied by source and participant and was provided uncurated.

Taken from the germline V gene (reference sequence), the CDR1 and CDR2 loops are LGHDT and YNNKEL. V trim: 0 bases; J trim: 4 bases; unmatched bases: 3. The CDR3 runs 15 amino acids, cysteine and phenylalanine included. Only CDR3 DNA is held: 45 bases, read in frame from base 1. This TCR derives from an elderly man with acute or convalescent COVID-19. Sequenced input: peripheral blood. The V gene is TRBV3-1 (or the pseudogene TRBV3-2) and the J gene is TRBJ2-1, with 7 bases in between that match TRBD2. The CDR3 loop reads CASSQDRDYYNEQFF. In nucleotide form, the sequence is TGTGCCAGCAGCCAAGACCGGGACTATTACAATGAGCAGTTCTTC.